The rows below give T cell receptor beta chains drawn from one sample of a study of post-analysis software for immune sequencing data. TCRdb redid the calling of the PCR reads with MiXCR, one entry per CDR3 protein. The sample lists approximately 630,000 distinct CDR3 sequences, around 60% occurring once. Sequencing input: blood. The receptors here all came from a girl aged 2-10 years with multiple sclerosis. CDR3s include the opening cysteine and the closing phenylalanine or tryptophan. The order of the fields is clone size, D gene, V gene, J gene, CDR3 protein, CDR3 DNA. D genes are given only for firm matches. Clone sizes are given selectively: once, few, many, or a class where the clone is expanded.

abundance: NA
d_gene: NA
v_gene: TRBV15
j_gene: TRBJ2-7
CDR3aa: CATSEEYHSSYEQYF
CDR3nt: TGTGCCACCAGCGAGGAGTACCACTCCTCCTACGAGCAGTACTTC

abundance: NA
d_gene: NA
v_gene: TRBV28
j_gene: TRBJ2-3
CDR3aa: CANSPLLGDTQYF
CDR3nt: TGTGCCAACAGTCCCCTCTTAGGGGATACGCAGTATTTT

abundance: NA
d_gene: NA
v_gene: TRBV28
j_gene: TRBJ2-3
CDR3aa: CASTVQGPTDTQYF
CDR3nt: TGTGCCAGCACTGTCCAGGGCCCCACAGATACGCAGTATTTT

abundance: NA
d_gene: TRBD1
v_gene: TRBV12-3/TRBV12-4
j_gene: TRBJ1-1
CDR3aa: CASRPHWDRDMNTEAFF
CDR3nt: TGTGCCAGTAGGCCCCACTGGGACAGAGATATGAACACTGAAGCTTTCTTT

abundance: NA
d_gene: NA
v_gene: TRBV5-1
j_gene: TRBJ2-1
CDR3aa: CASSFVDSPGEQFF
CDR3nt: TGCGCCAGCAGCTTCGTGGACAGCCCGGGTGAGCAGTTCTTC

abundance: NA
d_gene: NA
v_gene: TRBV27
j_gene: TRBJ2-7
CDR3aa: CASSWGSLEEQYF
CDR3nt: TGTGCCAGCAGTTGGGGCAGCTTAGAAGAGCAGTACTTC

abundance: NA
d_gene: NA
v_gene: TRBV12-3/TRBV12-4
j_gene: TRBJ2-1
CDR3aa: CASSFRGSKDEQFF
CDR3nt: TGTGCCAGCAGTTTTAGGGGTAGTAAGGATGAGCAGTTCTTC

abundance: NA
d_gene: TRBD1
v_gene: TRBV2
j_gene: TRBJ2-7
CDR3aa: CASILRQGADEQYF
CDR3nt: TGTGCCAGCATATTAAGACAGGGGGCTGACGAGCAGTACTTC

abundance: NA
d_gene: NA
v_gene: TRBV12-3/TRBV12-4
j_gene: TRBJ2-2
CDR3aa: CASGIGELFF
CDR3nt: TGTGCCAGCGGCATCGGGGAGCTGTTTTTT

abundance: NA
d_gene: NA
v_gene: TRBV4-2
j_gene: TRBJ2-1
CDR3aa: CASSQGGPARGEQFF
CDR3nt: TGTGCCAGCAGCCAAGGGGGCCCGGCAAGAGGGGAGCAGTTCTTC

abundance: few
d_gene: NA
v_gene: TRBV2
j_gene: TRBJ2-3
CDR3aa: CASIPGVRTDTQYF
CDR3nt: TGTGCCAGCATTCCAGGGGTCCGCACAGATACGCAGTATTTT

abundance: few
d_gene: NA
v_gene: TRBV13
j_gene: TRBJ2-1
CDR3aa: CASSLLQVSSSYNEQFF
CDR3nt: TGTGCCAGCAGCCTATTACAGGTCTCGAGCTCCTACAATGAGCAGTTCTTC

abundance: NA
d_gene: NA
v_gene: TRBV2
j_gene: TRBJ1-5
CDR3aa: CASSEGGNSNQPQHF
CDR3nt: TGTGCCAGCAGTGAGGGGGGAAATAGCAATCAGCCCCAGCATTTT

abundance: NA
d_gene: TRBD1
v_gene: TRBV7-3
j_gene: TRBJ2-1
CDR3aa: CASSLPGTENSEQFF
CDR3nt: TGTGCCAGCAGCTTACCCGGGACAGAGAACAGTGAGCAGTTCTTC

abundance: NA
d_gene: NA
v_gene: TRBV7-2
j_gene: TRBJ2-5
CDR3aa: CASSSPPYNEQYF
CDR3nt: TGTGCCAGCAGCTCCCCACCCTACAATGAGCAGTACTTC

abundance: few
d_gene: NA
v_gene: TRBV15
j_gene: TRBJ2-3
CDR3aa: CATSSQSGDTQYF
CDR3nt: TGTGCCACCAGCAGCCAATCCGGGGATACGCAGTATTTT

abundance: NA
d_gene: NA
v_gene: TRBV29-1
j_gene: TRBJ2-4
CDR3aa: CSVEVQPGDIQYF
CDR3nt: TGCAGCGTTGAAGTACAGCCGGGTGACATTCAGTACTTC

abundance: few
d_gene: NA
v_gene: TRBV6-1
j_gene: TRBJ2-1
CDR3aa: CASSRVASPTTYNEQFF
CDR3nt: TGTGCCAGCAGCCGAGTGGCTTCTCCTACAACCTACAATGAGCAGTTCTTC